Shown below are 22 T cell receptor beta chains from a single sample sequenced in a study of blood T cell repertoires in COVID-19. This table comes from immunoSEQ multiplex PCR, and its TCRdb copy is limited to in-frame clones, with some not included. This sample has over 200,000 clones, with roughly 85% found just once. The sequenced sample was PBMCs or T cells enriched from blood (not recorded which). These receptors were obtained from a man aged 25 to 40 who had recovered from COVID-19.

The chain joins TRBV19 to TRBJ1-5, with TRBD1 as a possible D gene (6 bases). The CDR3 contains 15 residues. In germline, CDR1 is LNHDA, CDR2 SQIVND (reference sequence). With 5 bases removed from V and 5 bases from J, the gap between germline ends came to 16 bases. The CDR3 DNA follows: TGTGCCAGTAGTTCTTGGACAGCTTCTTATCAGCCCCAGCATTTT. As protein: CASSSWTASYQPQHF.

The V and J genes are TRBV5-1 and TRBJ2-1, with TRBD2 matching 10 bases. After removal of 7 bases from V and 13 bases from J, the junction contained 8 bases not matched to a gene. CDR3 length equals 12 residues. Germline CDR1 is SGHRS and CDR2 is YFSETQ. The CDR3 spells CASALAGAGQFF. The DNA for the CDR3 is TGCGCCAGCGCCCTAGCGGGAGCAGGACAGTTCTTC.

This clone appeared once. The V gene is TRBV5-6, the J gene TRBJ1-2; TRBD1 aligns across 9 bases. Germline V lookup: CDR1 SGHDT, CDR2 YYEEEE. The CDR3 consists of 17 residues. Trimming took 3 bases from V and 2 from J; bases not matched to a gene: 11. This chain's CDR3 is CASSWTGTGRTNYGYTF. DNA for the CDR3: TGTGCCAGCAGCTGGACCGGGACAGGGAGGACCAACTATGGCTACACCTTC.

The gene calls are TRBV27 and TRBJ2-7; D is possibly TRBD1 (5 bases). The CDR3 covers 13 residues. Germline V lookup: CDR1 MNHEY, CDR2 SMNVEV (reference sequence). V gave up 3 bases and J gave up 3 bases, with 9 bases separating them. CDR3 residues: CASSFDSLYEQYF. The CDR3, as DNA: TGTGCCAGCAGTTTTGACAGCCTCTACGAGCAGTACTTC.

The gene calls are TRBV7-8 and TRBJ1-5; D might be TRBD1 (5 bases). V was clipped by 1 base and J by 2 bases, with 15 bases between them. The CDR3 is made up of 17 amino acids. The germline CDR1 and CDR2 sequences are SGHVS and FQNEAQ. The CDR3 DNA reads TGTGCCAGCAGCTTAGATCAGGGAGGGATACGCAATCAGCCCCAGCATTTT. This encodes CASSLDQGGIRNQPQHF.

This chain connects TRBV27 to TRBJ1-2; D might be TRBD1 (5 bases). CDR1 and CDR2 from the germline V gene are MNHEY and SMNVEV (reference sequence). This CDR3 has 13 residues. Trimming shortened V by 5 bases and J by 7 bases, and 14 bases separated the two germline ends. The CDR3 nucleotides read TGTGCCAGCAGTCCGCGTGGGGCAGGTGGCTACACCTTC. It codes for CASSPRGAGGYTF.

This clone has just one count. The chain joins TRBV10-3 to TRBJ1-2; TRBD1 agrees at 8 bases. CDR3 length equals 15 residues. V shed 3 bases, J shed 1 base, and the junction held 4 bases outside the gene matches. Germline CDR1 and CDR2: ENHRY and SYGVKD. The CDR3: CAISDGQGLNYGYTF. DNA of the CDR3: TGTGCCATCAGTGACGGACAGGGACTTAACTATGGCTACACCTTC.

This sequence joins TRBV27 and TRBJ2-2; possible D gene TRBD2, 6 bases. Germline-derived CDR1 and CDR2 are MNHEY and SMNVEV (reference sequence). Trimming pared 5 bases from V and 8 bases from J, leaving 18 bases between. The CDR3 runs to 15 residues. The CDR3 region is CASSPRGTGRGELFF. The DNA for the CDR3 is TGTGCCAGCAGTCCCCGGGGGACCGGGCGAGGGGAGCTGTTTTTT.

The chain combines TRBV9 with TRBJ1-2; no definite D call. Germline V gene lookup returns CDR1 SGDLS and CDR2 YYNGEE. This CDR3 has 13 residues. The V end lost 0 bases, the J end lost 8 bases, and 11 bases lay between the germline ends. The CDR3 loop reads CASSVAPGGGYTF. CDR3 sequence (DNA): TGTGCCAGCAGCGTAGCGCCAGGAGGCGGCTACACCTTC.

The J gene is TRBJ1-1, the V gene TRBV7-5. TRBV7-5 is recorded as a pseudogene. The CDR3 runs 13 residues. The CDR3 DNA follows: TGTGCCGGCCTTTGGGGGGAGGACACTGAAGCTTTCTTT. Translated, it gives CAGLWGEDTEAFF.

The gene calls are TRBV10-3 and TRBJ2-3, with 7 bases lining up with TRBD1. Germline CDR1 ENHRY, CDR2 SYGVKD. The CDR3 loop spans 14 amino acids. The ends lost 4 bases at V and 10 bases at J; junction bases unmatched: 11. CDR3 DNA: TGTGCCATCAGTGTGGACAGGTCTTCTGGAGCGCAGTATTTT. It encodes CAISVDRSSGAQYF.

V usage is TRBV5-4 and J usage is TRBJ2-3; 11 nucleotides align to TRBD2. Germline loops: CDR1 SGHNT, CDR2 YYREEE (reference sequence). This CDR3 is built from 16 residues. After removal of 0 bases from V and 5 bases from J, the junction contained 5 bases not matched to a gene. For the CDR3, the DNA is TGTGCCAGCAGCTTGGCCCTAGCGGGAGGTGGAGATACGCAGTATTTT. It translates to CASSLALAGGGDTQYF.

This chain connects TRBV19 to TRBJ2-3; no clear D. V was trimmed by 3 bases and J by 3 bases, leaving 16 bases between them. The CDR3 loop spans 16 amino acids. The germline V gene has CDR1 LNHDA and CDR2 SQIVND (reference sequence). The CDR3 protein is CASSIIIGSGTDTQYF. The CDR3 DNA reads TGTGCCAGTAGTATTATAATAGGCTCAGGAACAGATACGCAGTATTTT.

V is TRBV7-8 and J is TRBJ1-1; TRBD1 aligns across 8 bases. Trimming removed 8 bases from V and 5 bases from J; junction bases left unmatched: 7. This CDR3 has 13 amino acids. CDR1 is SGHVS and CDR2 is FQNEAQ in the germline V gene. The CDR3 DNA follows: TGTGCCAGCGGCAGGGGGCGTGTAACTGAAGCTTTCTTT. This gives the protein CASGRGRVTEAFF.

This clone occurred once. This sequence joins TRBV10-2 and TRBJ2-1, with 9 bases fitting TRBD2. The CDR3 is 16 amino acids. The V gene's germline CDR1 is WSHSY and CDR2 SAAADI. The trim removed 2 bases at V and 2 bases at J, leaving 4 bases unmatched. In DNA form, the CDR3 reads TGCGCCAGCAGTGAGGAGGGACTAGCAACCTACAATGAGCAGTTCTTC. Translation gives CASSEEGLATYNEQFF.

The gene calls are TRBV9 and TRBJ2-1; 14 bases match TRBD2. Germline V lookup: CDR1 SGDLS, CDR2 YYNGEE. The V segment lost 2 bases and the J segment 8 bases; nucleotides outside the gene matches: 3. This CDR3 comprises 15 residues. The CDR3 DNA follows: TGTGCCAGCAGCGTTTTGACTAGCGGGAGGGATGAGCAGTTCTTC. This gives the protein CASSVLTSGRDEQFF.

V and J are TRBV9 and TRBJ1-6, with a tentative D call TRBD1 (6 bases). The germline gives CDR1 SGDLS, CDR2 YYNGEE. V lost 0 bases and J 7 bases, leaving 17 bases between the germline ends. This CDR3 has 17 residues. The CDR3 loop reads CASSVDGRGGLNSPLHF. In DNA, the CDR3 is TGTGCCAGCAGCGTAGATGGTCGGGGGGGCTTGAATTCACCCCTCCACTTT.

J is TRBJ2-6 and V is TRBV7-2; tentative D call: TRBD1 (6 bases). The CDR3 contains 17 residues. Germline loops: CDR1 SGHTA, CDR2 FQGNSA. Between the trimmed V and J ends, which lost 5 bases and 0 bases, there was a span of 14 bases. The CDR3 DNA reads TGTGCCAGCAGCACAAGGACAGCTCACTCTGGGGCCAACGTCCTGACTTTC. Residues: CASSTRTAHSGANVLTF.

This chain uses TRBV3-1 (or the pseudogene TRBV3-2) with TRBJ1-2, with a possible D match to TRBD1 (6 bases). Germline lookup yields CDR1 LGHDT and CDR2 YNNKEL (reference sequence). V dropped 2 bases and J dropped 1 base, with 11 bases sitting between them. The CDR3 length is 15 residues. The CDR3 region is CASSQPAQGNYGYTF. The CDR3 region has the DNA TGTGCCAGCAGCCAACCGGCACAGGGTAACTATGGCTACACCTTC.

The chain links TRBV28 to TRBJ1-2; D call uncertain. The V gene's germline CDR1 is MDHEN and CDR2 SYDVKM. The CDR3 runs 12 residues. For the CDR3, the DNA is TGTGCTATCTCCGGGACTAACTATGGCTACACCTTC. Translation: CAISGTNYGYTF.

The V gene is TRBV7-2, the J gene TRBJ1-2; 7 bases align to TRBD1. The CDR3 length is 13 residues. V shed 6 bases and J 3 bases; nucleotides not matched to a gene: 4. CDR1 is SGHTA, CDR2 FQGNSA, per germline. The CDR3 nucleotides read TGTGCCAGCAGTCTAACAGGGGACTATGGCTACACCTTC. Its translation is CASSLTGDYGYTF.

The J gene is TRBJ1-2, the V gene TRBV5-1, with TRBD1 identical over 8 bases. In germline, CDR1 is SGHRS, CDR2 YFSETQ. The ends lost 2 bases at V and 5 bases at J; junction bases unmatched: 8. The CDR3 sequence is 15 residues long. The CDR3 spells CASSLGQGSGYGYTF. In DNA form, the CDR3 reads TGCGCCAGCAGCTTAGGACAGGGAAGTGGATATGGCTACACCTTC. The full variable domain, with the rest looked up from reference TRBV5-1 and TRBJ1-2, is KAGVTQTPRYLIKTRGQQVTLSCSPISGHRSVSWYQQTPGQGLQFLFEYFSETQRNKGNFPGRFSGRQFSNSRSEMNVSTLELGDSALYLCASSLGQGSGYGYTFGSGTRLTVV.